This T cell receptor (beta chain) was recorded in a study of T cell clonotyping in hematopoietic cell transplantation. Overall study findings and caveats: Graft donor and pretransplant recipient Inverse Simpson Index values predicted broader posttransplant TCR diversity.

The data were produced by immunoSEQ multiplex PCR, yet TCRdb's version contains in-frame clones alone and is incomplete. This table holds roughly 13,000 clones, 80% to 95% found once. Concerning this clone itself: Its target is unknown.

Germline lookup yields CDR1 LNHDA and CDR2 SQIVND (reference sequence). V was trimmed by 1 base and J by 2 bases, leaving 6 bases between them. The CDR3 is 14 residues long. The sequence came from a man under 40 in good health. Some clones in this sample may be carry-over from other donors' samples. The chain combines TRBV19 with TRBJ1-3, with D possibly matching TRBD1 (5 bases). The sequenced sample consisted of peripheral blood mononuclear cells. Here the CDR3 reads CASSIGGAGNTIYF. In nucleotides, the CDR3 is TGTGCCAGTAGTATAGGAGGGGCTGGAAACACCATATATTTT.